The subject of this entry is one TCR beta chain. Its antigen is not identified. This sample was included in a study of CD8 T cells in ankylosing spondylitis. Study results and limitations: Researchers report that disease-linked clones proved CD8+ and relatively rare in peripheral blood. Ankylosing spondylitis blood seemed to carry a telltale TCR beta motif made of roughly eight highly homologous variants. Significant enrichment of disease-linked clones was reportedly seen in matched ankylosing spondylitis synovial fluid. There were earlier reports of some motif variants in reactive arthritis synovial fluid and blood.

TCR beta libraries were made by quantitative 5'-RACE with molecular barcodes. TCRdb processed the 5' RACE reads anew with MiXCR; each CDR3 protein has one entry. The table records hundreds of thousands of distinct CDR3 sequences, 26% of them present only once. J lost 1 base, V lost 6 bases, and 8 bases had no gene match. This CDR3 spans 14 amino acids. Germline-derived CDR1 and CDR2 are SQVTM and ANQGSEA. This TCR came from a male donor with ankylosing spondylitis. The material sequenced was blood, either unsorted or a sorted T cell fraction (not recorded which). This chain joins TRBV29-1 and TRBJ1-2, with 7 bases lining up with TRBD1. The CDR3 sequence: CSVAHRGGNYGYTF. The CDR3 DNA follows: TGCAGCGTAGCTCACAGGGGAGGTAACTATGGCTACACCTTC.